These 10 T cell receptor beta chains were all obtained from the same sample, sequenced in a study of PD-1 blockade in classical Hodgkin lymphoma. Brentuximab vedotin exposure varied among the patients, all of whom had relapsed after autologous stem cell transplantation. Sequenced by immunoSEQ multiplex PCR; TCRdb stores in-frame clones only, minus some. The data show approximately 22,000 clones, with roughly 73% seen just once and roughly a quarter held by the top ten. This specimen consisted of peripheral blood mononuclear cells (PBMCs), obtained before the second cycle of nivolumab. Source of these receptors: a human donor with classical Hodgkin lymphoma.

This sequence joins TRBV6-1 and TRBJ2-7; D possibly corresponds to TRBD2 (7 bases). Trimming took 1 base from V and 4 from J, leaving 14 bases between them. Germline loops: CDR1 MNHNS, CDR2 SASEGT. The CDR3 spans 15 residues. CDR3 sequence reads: CASSEGRGGPYEQYF. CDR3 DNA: TGTGCCAGCAGTGAAGGGAGGGGGGGGCCGTACGAGCAGTACTTC.

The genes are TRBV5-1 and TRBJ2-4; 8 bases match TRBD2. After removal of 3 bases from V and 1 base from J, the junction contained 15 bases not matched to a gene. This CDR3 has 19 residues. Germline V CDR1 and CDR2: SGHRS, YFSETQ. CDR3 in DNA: TGCGCCAGCAGCTGGAATCCGGGACTAGAGGGTAGGGCCAAAAACATTCAGTACTTC. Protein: CASSWNPGLEGRAKNIQYF.

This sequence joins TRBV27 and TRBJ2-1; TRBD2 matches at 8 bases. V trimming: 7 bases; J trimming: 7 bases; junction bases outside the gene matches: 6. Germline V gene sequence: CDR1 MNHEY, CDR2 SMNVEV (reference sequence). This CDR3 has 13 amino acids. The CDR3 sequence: CASKAGVWNEQFF. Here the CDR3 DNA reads TGTGCCAGCAAAGCGGGAGTATGGAATGAGCAGTTCTTC.

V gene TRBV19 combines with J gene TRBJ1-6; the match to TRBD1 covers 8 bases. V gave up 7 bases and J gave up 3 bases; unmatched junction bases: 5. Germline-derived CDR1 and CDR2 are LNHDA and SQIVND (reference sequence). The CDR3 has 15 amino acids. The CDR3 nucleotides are TGTGCCAGTAACCCGGGACAGGTCTATAATTCACCCCTCCACTTT. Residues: CASNPGQVYNSPLHF.

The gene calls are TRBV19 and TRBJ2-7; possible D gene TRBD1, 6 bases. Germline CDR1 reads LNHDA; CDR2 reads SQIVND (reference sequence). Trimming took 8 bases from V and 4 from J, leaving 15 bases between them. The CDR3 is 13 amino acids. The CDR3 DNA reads TGTGCCAGTCGCGATTCAGGGGAATACGAGCAGTACTTC. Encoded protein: CASRDSGEYEQYF.

This CDR3 is CASIGHTNSGNTIYF. The CDR3, as DNA: TGTGCCAGCATCGGACACACGAACTCTGGAAACACCATATATTTT. The chain joins TRBV6-1 to TRBJ1-3; TRBD1 might be the D (5 bases). Germline V lookup: CDR1 MNHNS, CDR2 SASEGT. Trimming stripped 7 bases from V and 0 bases from J, with 13 bases between. The CDR3 runs to 15 residues.

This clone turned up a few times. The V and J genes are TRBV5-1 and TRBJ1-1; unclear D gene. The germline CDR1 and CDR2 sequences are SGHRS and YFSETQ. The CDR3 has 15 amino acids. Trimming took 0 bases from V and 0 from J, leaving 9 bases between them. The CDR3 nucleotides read TGCGCCAGCAGCTTGGCAGTGGGGATGAACACTGAAGCTTTCTTT. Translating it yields CASSLAVGMNTEAFF.

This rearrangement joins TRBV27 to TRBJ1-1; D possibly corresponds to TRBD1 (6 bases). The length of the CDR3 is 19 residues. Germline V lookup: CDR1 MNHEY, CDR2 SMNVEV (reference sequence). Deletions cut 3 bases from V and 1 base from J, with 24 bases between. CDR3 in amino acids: CASSLSAARTGSGNTEAFF. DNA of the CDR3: TGTGCCAGCAGTTTGTCTGCGGCTCGAACAGGGTCAGGGAACACTGAAGCTTTCTTT.

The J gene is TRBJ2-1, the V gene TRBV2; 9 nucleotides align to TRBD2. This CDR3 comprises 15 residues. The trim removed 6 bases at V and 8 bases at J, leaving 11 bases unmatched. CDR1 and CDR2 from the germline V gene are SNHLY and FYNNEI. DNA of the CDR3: TGTGCCAGCAGACCTAGCGCGGGAGGGCCGTATGAGCAGTTCTTC. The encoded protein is CASRPSAGGPYEQFF.

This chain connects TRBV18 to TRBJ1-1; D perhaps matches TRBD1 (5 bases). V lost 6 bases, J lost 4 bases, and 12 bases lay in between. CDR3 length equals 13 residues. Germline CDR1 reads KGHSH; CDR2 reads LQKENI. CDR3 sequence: CASSEGTGTEAFF. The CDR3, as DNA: TGTGCCAGCTCCGAGGGGACCGGCACTGAAGCTTTCTTT.